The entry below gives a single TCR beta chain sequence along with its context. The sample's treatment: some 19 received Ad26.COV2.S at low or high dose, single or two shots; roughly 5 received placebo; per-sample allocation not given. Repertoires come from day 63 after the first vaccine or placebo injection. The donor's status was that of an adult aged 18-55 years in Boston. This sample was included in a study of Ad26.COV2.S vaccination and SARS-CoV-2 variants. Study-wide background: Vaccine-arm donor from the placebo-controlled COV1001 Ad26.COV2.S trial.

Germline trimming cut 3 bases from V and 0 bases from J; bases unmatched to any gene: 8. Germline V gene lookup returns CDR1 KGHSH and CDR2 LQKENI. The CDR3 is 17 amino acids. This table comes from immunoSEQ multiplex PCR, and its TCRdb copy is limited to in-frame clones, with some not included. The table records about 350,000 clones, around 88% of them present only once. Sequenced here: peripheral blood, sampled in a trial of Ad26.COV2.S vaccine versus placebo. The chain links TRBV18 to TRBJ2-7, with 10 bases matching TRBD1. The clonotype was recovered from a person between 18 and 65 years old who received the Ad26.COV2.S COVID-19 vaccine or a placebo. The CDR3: CASSPPSGQGPSYEQYF. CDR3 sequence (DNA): TGTGCCAGCTCACCCCCGTCGGGACAGGGGCCCTCCTACGAGCAGTACTTC.